Presented here are 18 T cell receptor beta chains from one specimen sequenced in a study of T cells after posttransplantation cyclophosphamide. Profiling relied on immunoSEQ multiplex PCR, and the TCRdb table lists in-frame clones only, not all of them. The profile shows around 23,000 clones, about 98% of them singletons. Sequencing was carried out using naive CD8+ T cells sorted from PBMCs. These TCRs come from a man aged 35 to 55 in good health, CMV-negative, and a related stem cell transplant donor.

The rearrangement uses TRBV29-1 and TRBJ2-3; 9 bases match TRBD1. From germline, CDR1 is SQVTM and CDR2 ANQGSEA. V gave up 6 bases and J gave up 2 bases; unmatched junction bases: 3. The CDR3 is 13 residues long. CDR3 bases: TGCAGCGTCGGGACAGGGTCCACAGATACGCAGTATTTT. It specifies CSVGTGSTDTQYF.

The V and J genes are TRBV10-2 and TRBJ1-2; no clear D gene. The CDR3 spans 17 residues. Germline CDR1 and CDR2: WSHSY and SAAADI. V lost 0 bases to trimming and J lost 4 bases, with 18 bases between them. CDR3 region: CASSESIQYTRIYGYTF. The CDR3 DNA sequence: TGCGCCAGCAGTGAGTCTATTCAGTATACACGTATCTATGGCTACACCTTC.

This clone was detected only once. J is TRBJ2-3 and V is TRBV10-3, with 7 bases that match TRBD2. The V segment lost 3 bases and the J segment 2 bases; nucleotides outside the gene matches: 8. The CDR3 consists of 16 residues. Germline loops: CDR1 ENHRY, CDR2 SYGVKD. CDR3 sequence reads: CAISDPGGGYTDTQYF. Written as DNA, the CDR3 is TGTGCCATCAGTGACCCGGGGGGAGGGTACACAGATACGCAGTATTTT.

This rearrangement joins TRBV4-3 to TRBJ2-7, with a tentative D call TRBD2 (6 bases). V lost 0 bases and J 3 bases, leaving 18 bases between the germline ends. Germline values: CDR1 LGHNA, CDR2 YSLEER. This CDR3 spans 17 amino acids. CDR3 amino acids: CASSQDSLFGGNYEQYF. The CDR3 bases are TGCGCCAGCAGCCAAGATTCTTTATTCGGGGGTAACTACGAGCAGTACTTC.

The chain employs TRBV5-8 and TRBJ1-4, with TRBD1 as a possible D gene (5 bases). The CDR3 consists of 17 residues. V was trimmed by 0 bases and J by 3 bases, leaving 15 bases between them. Per the germline V gene, CDR1 is SGHTS and CDR2 is YDEGEE. The CDR3 bases are TGTGCCAGCAGCTTGGCGGTTATCGGGGGAGCTAATGAAAAACTGTTTTTT. This codes for CASSLAVIGGANEKLFF.

This chain connects TRBV5-4 to TRBJ1-1, with 8 nucleotides matching TRBD1. The CDR3 covers 14 residues. The V segment lost 3 bases and the J segment 2 bases; nucleotides outside the gene matches: 3. Germline V gene sequence: CDR1 SGHNT, CDR2 YYREEE (reference sequence). The chain's CDR3 is CASSSGQGNTEAFF. In DNA form, the CDR3 reads TGTGCCAGCAGCTCAGGACAGGGAAACACTGAAGCTTTCTTT.

V is TRBV5-1 and J is TRBJ2-4; 7 bases match TRBD1. Germline V gene sequence: CDR1 SGHRS, CDR2 YFSETQ. V shed 4 bases and J 7 bases; nucleotides not matched to a gene: 2. CDR3 length equals 12 residues. The CDR3 protein is CASSAQGNIQYF. The CDR3 region has the DNA TGCGCCAGCAGCGCACAGGGGAACATTCAGTACTTC.

The V gene is TRBV5-1, the J gene TRBJ2-7; TRBD1 matches at 7 bases. This CDR3 has 15 amino acids. V was pared by 2 bases and J by 1 base, with 6 bases of the junction left unmatched. Germline assignment: CDR1 SGHRS and CDR2 YFSETQ. For the CDR3, the DNA is TGCGCCAGCAGCTTTACGGACAGGAATTCCTACGAGCAGTACTTC. Translated, it gives CASSFTDRNSYEQYF.

This clone was counted once. The rearrangement uses TRBV7-8 and TRBJ1-1; D ambiguous. CDR3 length equals 12 residues. Trimming shortened V by 4 bases and J by 11 bases, and 14 bases separated the two germline ends. Germline V CDR1 and CDR2: SGHVS, FQNEAQ. The CDR3 DNA reads as TGTGCCAGCAGCTCTACTCTATCCTGGGCTTTCTTT. The encoded protein is CASSSTLSWAFF. Based on the CDR3 plus reference TRBV7-8 and TRBJ1-1, the full variable domain is GAGVSQSPRYKVAKRGQDVALRCDPISGHVSLFWYQQALGQGPEFLTYFQNEAQLDKSGLPSDRFFAERPEGSVSTLKIQRTQQEDSAVYLCASSSTLSWAFFGQGTRLTVV.

The gene calls are TRBV6-5 and TRBJ2-2; 10 positions match TRBD2. The junction had 3 bases not matched to a gene; V was cut back by 8 bases and J by 6 bases. Germline CDR1 MNHEY, CDR2 SVGAGI. This CDR3 spans 13 amino acids. CDR3 sequence (DNA): TGTGCCAGCGGAAGCGGGGGGGCCGGGGAGCTGTTTTTT. Its translation: CASGSGGAGELFF.

The CDR3 protein is CSVVVSGSYEQYF. Written as DNA, the CDR3 is TGCAGCGTTGTGGTTAGCGGGAGCTACGAGCAGTACTTC. The V and J genes are TRBV29-1 and TRBJ2-7, with 9 bases that match TRBD2. The CDR3 covers 13 residues. Per germline, CDR1 SQVTM and CDR2 ANQGSEA. Trimming removed 4 bases from V and 3 bases from J; junction bases left unmatched: 4.

The chain uses TRBV29-1 and TRBJ2-7; 7 positions match TRBD1. The CDR3 extends over 12 amino acids. Germline V gene data show CDR1 as SQVTM and CDR2 as ANQGSEA. The ends lost 4 bases at V and 3 bases at J; junction bases unmatched: 3. CDR3 protein: CSVGSGGYEQYF. CDR3 in DNA: TGCAGCGTTGGGTCAGGGGGCTACGAGCAGTACTTC.

The chain joins TRBV28 to TRBJ1-1, with D possibly TRBD1 on 5 matching bases. The CDR3 extends over 12 amino acids. Germline V gene lookup returns CDR1 MDHEN and CDR2 SYDVKM. Deletions cut 6 bases from V and 8 bases from J, with 13 bases between. CDR3 amino acids: CASSVDRLEAFF. The CDR3, as DNA: TGTGCCAGCAGCGTTGACAGATTAGAAGCTTTCTTT. Drawing the rest from reference TRBV28 and TRBJ1-1, the complete variable domain is DVKVTQSSRYLVKRTGEKVFLECVQDMDHENMFWYRQDPGLGLRLIYFSYDVKMKEKGDIPEGYSVSREKKERFSLILESASTNQTSMYLCASSVDRLEAFFGQGTRLTVV.

The V call is TRBV5-1, the J call TRBJ2-1; 9 positions match TRBD2. CDR3 length equals 17 residues. The germline gives CDR1 SGHRS, CDR2 YFSETQ. Trimming took 4 bases from V and 5 from J; bases not matched to a gene: 13. The CDR3 sequence: CASSRMRAGGPNNEQFF. CDR3 bases: TGCGCCAGCAGCAGAATGCGGGCGGGAGGGCCAAACAATGAGCAGTTCTTC. Variable domain in full (rest from reference TRBV5-1 and TRBJ2-1): KAGVTQTPRYLIKTRGQQVTLSCSPISGHRSVSWYQQTPGQGLQFLFEYFSETQRNKGNFPGRFSGRQFSNSRSEMNVSTLELGDSALYLCASSRMRAGGPNNEQFFGPGTRLTVL.

The rearrangement joins TRBV9 to TRBJ2-1, with 10 bases identical to TRBD2. In germline, CDR1 is SGDLS, CDR2 YYNGEE. The CDR3 runs 16 residues. V trimming: 2 bases; J trimming: 2 bases; junction bases outside the gene matches: 4. The CDR3 DNA is TGTGCCAGCAGCGTGGATCTAGCGGGAGCCTACAATGAGCAGTTCTTC. It codes for CASSVDLAGAYNEQFF.

This sequence joins TRBV28 and TRBJ2-1, with TRBD1 matching 7 bases. J gave up 6 bases and V 3 bases, and 5 bases lay outside the gene matches. Germline lookup yields CDR1 MDHEN and CDR2 SYDVKM. This CDR3 region has 14 residues. CDR3 nucleotides: TGTGCCAGCAGTTTCCGGGACAGCACCAATGAGCAGTTCTTC. It is translated as CASSFRDSTNEQFF.

The rearrangement links TRBV28 to TRBJ2-3, with 8 positions matching TRBD1. This CDR3 has 16 residues. CDR1 and CDR2 (germline): MDHEN, SYDVKM. J gave up 4 bases and V 3 bases, and 9 bases lay outside the gene matches. Written as DNA, the CDR3 is TGTGCCAGCAGTTTCCCCGCCAGGGGGCGGGCAGATACGCAGTATTTT. Amino acids: CASSFPARGRADTQYF.

The chain uses TRBV11-2 and TRBJ2-7, with 7 bases identical to TRBD1. Germline CDR1 SGHAT, CDR2 FQNNGV. Unmatched junction bases numbered 8, after V lost 4 bases and J lost 5 bases. The CDR3 spans 14 residues. CDR3 loop: CASSSWDDRDEQYF. CDR3 coding DNA: TGTGCCAGCAGCTCGTGGGACGACAGGGACGAGCAGTACTTC. The full variable domain, with the rest looked up from reference TRBV11-2 and TRBJ2-7, is EAGVAQSPRYKIIEKRQSVAFWCNPISGHATLYWYQQILGQGPKLLIQFQNNGVVDDSQLPKDRFSAERLKGVDSTLKIQPAKLEDSAVYLCASSSWDDRDEQYFGPGTRLTVT.